The source of this T cell receptor (beta chain) is a study of shared clonotypes between healthy human individuals. The CDR3 length is 15 residues. In germline, CDR1 is LNHDA, CDR2 SQIVND (reference sequence). V was clipped by 5 bases and J by 0 bases, with 13 bases between them. Generated by immunoSEQ multiplex PCR, the TCRdb table keeps only in-frame clones and is missing some. This sample has about 2.4 million clones; 85% to 95% occur once, and the top ten carry roughly 0.15%. The sequenced sample was naive CD4+ T cells sorted from blood. Subset indicated: CD45RA+ positively selected. The sequence was obtained from a man between 18 and 35 years old in good health. The gene calls are TRBV19 and TRBJ1-1, with no clear D. CDR3: CASSPVGPLNTEAFF. In nucleotides, the CDR3 is TGTGCCAGTAGTCCTGTAGGGCCCCTGAACACTGAAGCTTTCTTT.